This is a list of T cell receptor beta chains from one sample in a study of blood T cell repertoires in COVID-19. Using immunoSEQ multiplex PCR, the repertoire was profiled, and TCRdb retains in-frame clones only, with some absent. Here the sample spans some 25,000 clones, 81% being singletons. The sequenced sample was peripheral blood. The receptors were sampled from a man aged 70 or older with acute or convalescent COVID-19. Both conserved end residues are part of each CDR3. A D gene is named only where the DNA matches it firmly. Clone size is given for some rows only: seen once, a few or many times, or a class if the clone is expanded.

size	V	J	D	DNA	CDR3
.	TRBV6-5	TRBJ2-7	.	TGTGCCAGCAGCCGGGCCTACGAGCAGTACTTC	CASSRAYEQYF
.	TRBV6-5	TRBJ2-5	TRBD2	TGTGCCAGCCCCGAGGCCGGCGGGGGAGAGACCCAGTACTTC	CASPEAGGGETQYF
few	TRBV19	TRBJ1-2	.	TGTGCCAGTAGTATGAGGGCGTCGGACTATGGCTACACCTTC	CASSMRASDYGYTF
.	TRBV18	TRBJ1-5	TRBD1	TGTGCCAGCTCACCATCAACAGGGGGCGTGTTGGGCAATCAGCCCCAGCATTTT	CASSPSTGGVLGNQPQHF
.	TRBV9	TRBJ2-1	TRBD2	TGTGCCAGCAGCGTAGGGGCTAGCGGGGGTTACAATGAGCAGTTCTTC	CASSVGASGGYNEQFF
few	TRBV5-6	TRBJ1-1	TRBD1	TGTGCCAGCAGCTTGAGGACAGGGAGCACTGAAGCTTTCTTT	CASSLRTGSTEAFF
few	TRBV30	TRBJ1-3	TRBD1	TGTGCCTGGAGTCAGACAGGGGGAAACACCATATATTTT	CAWSQTGGNTIYF
.	TRBV19	TRBJ1-2	.	TGTGCCAGTAGTATACTACAGCATTATGGCTACACCTTC	CASSILQHYGYTF
.	TRBV2	TRBJ1-4	.	TGTGCCAGCAGTGAACCAGGGGCAGAAAAACTGTTTTTT	CASSEPGAEKLFF
.	TRBV10-3	TRBJ1-3	.	TGTGCCATTTGGGACAAGAACTCTGGAAACACCATATATTTT	CAIWDKNSGNTIYF
.	TRBV9	TRBJ1-1	TRBD1	TGTGCCAGCAGCGTCGGACAGGTAAACACTGAAGCTTTCTTT	CASSVGQVNTEAFF
few	TRBV6-2/TRBV6-3	TRBJ2-7	TRBD2	TGTGCCAGCAGTTACCCGACGGGTGCGTCTAGCGGGACGGCCTACGAGCAGTACTTC	CASSYPTGASSGTAYEQYF
.	TRBV19	TRBJ1-2	.	TGTGCCAGTAATCCCCTCCCTGCACTCGCCCATGGCTACACCTTC	CASNPLPALAHGYTF
.	TRBV7-3	TRBJ1-1	.	TGTGCCAGCAGCTCAGGGCCGGGCACTGAAGCTTTCTTT	CASSSGPGTEAFF
.	TRBV5-1	TRBJ1-6	.	TGCGCCAGCAGTTCCGAGACTTATAATTCACCCCTCCACTTT	CASSSETYNSPLHF
.	TRBV4-3	TRBJ1-2	TRBD1	TGCGCCAGCAGCCAAGATCGGACAGGGCATGGCTACACCTTC	CASSQDRTGHGYTF
.	TRBV19	TRBJ1-2	TRBD1	TGTGCCAGTAGCCCCGAGGGGACAGGGGGCCTTTTTTCCCTCTTC	CASSPEGTGGLFSLF
.	TRBV27	TRBJ1-6	.	TGTGCCAGCAGTTTATTTAGCAATTCACCCCTCCACTTT	CASSLFSNSPLHF
.	TRBV29-1	TRBJ2-3	TRBD2	TGCAGCGGGGGACTAAGCACAGATACGCAGTATTTT	CSGGLSTDTQYF
.	TRBV5-1	TRBJ2-5	TRBD1	TGCGCCAGCAGTCGGGACAGGGCCACTCAAGAGACCCAGTACTTC	CASSRDRATQETQYF
.	TRBV5-6	TRBJ1-5	.	TGTGCCAGCAGCTCCCGTGATCAGCCCCAGCATTTT	CASSSRDQPQHF
few	TRBV21-1	TRBJ1-1	.	TGTGCCAGCAGCTCTAGGGAGAGGAACACTGAAGCTTTCTTT	CASSSRERNTEAFF
.	TRBV9	TRBJ1-4	.	TGTGCCAGCAGCGCGCGGACAGATCTTAATGAAAAACTGTTTTTT	CASSARTDLNEKLFF
.	TRBV5-4	TRBJ2-7	.	TGTGCCAGCAGCTTGATGTCGGGGGGCTATGGATCCTACGAGCAGTACTTC	CASSLMSGGYGSYEQYF
few	TRBV10-3	TRBJ1-3	.	TGTGCCATCAGTGGCGCCTCTGGAAACACCATATATTTT	CAISGASGNTIYF
.	TRBV4-2	TRBJ1-6	TRBD1	TGTGCCAGCAGCCAAGATATGGGGACAGGGGGCCTTTATTCACCCCTCCACTTT	CASSQDMGTGGLYSPLHF
.	TRBV7-9	TRBJ1-5	.	TGTGCCAGCAGCTCACGAGACAATCAGCCCCAGCATTTT	CASSSRDNQPQHF
once	TRBV7-9	TRBJ2-4	.	TGTGCCAGCAGCTTAGGCAGGGGTGAGGCCAAAAACATTCAGTACTTC	CASSLGRGEAKNIQYF
.	TRBV7-3	TRBJ2-3	TRBD2	TGTGCCAGCAGCTTCGGGGCGGGGCTAGCGGGGGCTCTATTCACAGATACGCAGTATTTT	CASSFGAGLAGALFTDTQYF